The text below deals with one TCR beta chain. The data were obtained in a study of blood T cell repertoires in COVID-19. Study-wide context: Sites in the United States, Italy and Spain provided acute and convalescent COVID-19 samples. In each case, the material was cDNA or gDNA derived from T cells, B-cell-depleted T cells, or PBMCs.

Authors' processing steps: Estimation of nucleated cell counts was performed using reference gene primer amplification. Sequencing was performed with immunoSEQ multiplex PCR; in TCRdb, only in-frame clones are kept and a portion is missing. V, J and clone size were drawn from that table, and D and trimming were deduced from the DNA. The table has 100,000 to 150,000 clones, more than 70% seen once. J lost 8 bases, V lost 6 bases, and 7 bases had no gene match. Germline lookup yields CDR1 MNHEY and CDR2 SMNVEV (reference sequence). The CDR3 length is 13 residues. This receptor was obtained from a man in his fifties or sixties with acute or convalescent COVID-19. The V and J genes are TRBV27 and TRBJ1-2; 9 nucleotides agree with TRBD1. The sample consisted of peripheral blood. The chain's CDR3 is CASRRTGAGGYTF. The CDR3 DNA is TGTGCCAGCAGAAGGACAGGGGCGGGAGGCTACACCTTC.